These 13 T cell receptor beta chains share one sample of origin, sequenced in a study of blood T cell repertoires in COVID-19. Sequencing used immunoSEQ multiplex PCR; TCRdb keeps in-frame clones, though not all of them. This table has 450,000 to 600,000 clones, approximately 86% appearing once. The sequenced sample was PBMCs or T cells enriched from blood (not recorded which). Receptors originate from a woman aged 18-30 years who had recovered from COVID-19.

The V and J genes are TRBV5-4 and TRBJ2-7; D unresolved. This CDR3 comprises 13 residues. Trimming pared 7 bases from V and 0 bases from J, leaving 11 bases between. CDR1 is SGHNT and CDR2 is YYREEE in the germline V gene (reference sequence). CDR3 loop: CASATSPSYEQYF. The CDR3 nucleotides are TGTGCCAGCGCAACTTCGCCCTCCTACGAGCAGTACTTC.

The V and J genes are TRBV27 and TRBJ1-5; no firm D call. Trimming shortened V by 11 bases and J by 5 bases, and 19 bases separated the two germline ends. This CDR3 spans 14 amino acids. The V gene's germline CDR1 is MNHEY and CDR2 SMNVEV (reference sequence). The CDR3 bases are TGTGCCTCCCGAGGGTGGGGTCGGGATCAGCCCCAGCATTTT. Encoded protein: CASRGWGRDQPQHF.

The chain is built from TRBV3-1 (or the pseudogene TRBV3-2) and TRBJ2-7; no firm D call. This CDR3 is built from 16 residues. V was pared by 0 bases and J by 7 bases, with 19 bases between. The germline V gene has CDR1 LGHDT and CDR2 YNNKEL (reference sequence). CDR3 residues: CASSQDLGATAGEQYF. CDR3 in DNA: TGTGCCAGCAGCCAAGATCTTGGAGCGACCGCCGGGGAGCAGTACTTC.

This chain links TRBV4-2 with TRBJ1-2; 10 bases line up with TRBD1. Trimming cost V 5 bases and J 6 bases; bases outside gene matches: 6. This CDR3 has 14 amino acids. Germline values: CDR1 LGHNA, CDR2 YNFKEQ. The CDR3 DNA sequence: TGTGCCAGCAGCTACTCGGACAGGGGGGATGGCTACACCTTC. This encodes CASSYSDRGDGYTF.

V and J are TRBV5-4 and TRBJ1-2; D may be TRBD1 (6 bases). Germline V gives CDR1 SGHNT, CDR2 YYREEE (reference sequence). V lost 0 bases, J lost 1 base, and 10 bases lay in between. The CDR3 has 15 amino acids. In nucleotides, the CDR3 is TGTGCCAGCAGCTTGGTAGGGGGATTTAACTATGGCTACACCTTC. Translating gives CASSLVGGFNYGYTF.

The J gene is TRBJ1-1, the V gene TRBV18, with D perhaps TRBD1 (6 bases). Trimming cost V 6 bases and J 1 base, with 12 bases left between them. This CDR3 region has 14 residues. The germline V gene has CDR1 KGHSH and CDR2 LQKENI. The CDR3 region is CASSVQGQNTEAFF. CDR3 DNA: TGTGCCAGCTCCGTCCAGGGGCAGAACACTGAAGCTTTCTTT.

The chain is built from TRBV19 and TRBJ2-3; 7 bases map to TRBD2. This CDR3 is 16 amino acids long. After removal of 8 bases from V and 3 bases from J, the junction contained 14 bases not matched to a gene. Per germline, CDR1 LNHDA and CDR2 SQIVND (reference sequence). For the CDR3, the DNA is TGTGCCAGTGCCAACCATAGGGGAGGGAGAACAGATACGCAGTATTTT. Translating gives CASANHRGGRTDTQYF.

The chain uses TRBV11-2 and TRBJ1-4; 7 bases align to TRBD1. This CDR3 region has 12 residues. The germline V gene encodes CDR1 SGHAT and CDR2 FQNNGV. V lost 5 bases and J lost 12; bases outside the gene matches: 6. CDR3 in amino acids: CASSPGQVELFF. The CDR3 nucleotides read TGTGCCAGCAGCCCCGGACAGGTGGAACTGTTTTTT.

V and J are TRBV12-5 and TRBJ1-4, with TRBD1 as a possible D gene (6 bases). This CDR3 comprises 14 residues. Germline assignment: CDR1 LGHNT and CDR2 FRNRAP. V was cut by 4 bases and J by 8 bases, with 14 bases left in between. The CDR3 here is CASGSRGGLEKLFF. CDR3 nucleotides: TGTGCTAGTGGTTCCCGGGGGGGCTTGGAAAAACTGTTTTTT.

The chain combines TRBV9 with TRBJ2-1, with 10 bases matching TRBD2. Per the germline V gene, CDR1 is SGDLS and CDR2 is YYNGEE. Germline trimming cut 6 bases from V and 5 bases from J; bases unmatched to any gene: 5. CDR3 size: 14 residues. This CDR3 is CASNPSGGDNEQFF. The CDR3 nucleotides read TGTGCCAGCAATCCAAGCGGGGGGGACAATGAGCAGTTCTTC.

The CDR3 DNA reads TGTGCCAGCAGCCAATCGGGAGCCCCGAACACTGAAGCTTTCTTT. Protein sequence: CASSQSGAPNTEAFF. This rearrangement joins TRBV16 to TRBJ1-1; no clear D. CDR3 size: 15 residues. Germline V gene data show CDR1 as KGHSY and CDR2 as FQNENV. V was clipped by 0 bases and J by 1 base, with 9 bases between them.

This chain connects TRBV5-5 to TRBJ1-5; D remains ambiguous. Trimming stripped 4 bases from V and 5 bases from J, with 13 bases between. The CDR3 length is 14 residues. CDR1 SGHKS and CDR2 YYEKEE come from the germline V gene (reference sequence). CDR3 bases: TGTGCCAGCAGCCCCTCGGACTACTATCAGCCCCAGCATTTT. Translated, it gives CASSPSDYYQPQHF.

The chain uses TRBV7-8 and TRBJ2-7; 10 bases are a match to TRBD1. This CDR3 spans 16 amino acids. The germline V gene has CDR1 SGHVS and CDR2 FQNEAQ. J gave up 2 bases and V 2 bases, and 6 bases lay outside the gene matches. The CDR3 nucleotides are TGTGCCAGCAGCTTATTGGGGACAGGGGTTACCTACGAGCAGTACTTC. Protein: CASSLLGTGVTYEQYF.